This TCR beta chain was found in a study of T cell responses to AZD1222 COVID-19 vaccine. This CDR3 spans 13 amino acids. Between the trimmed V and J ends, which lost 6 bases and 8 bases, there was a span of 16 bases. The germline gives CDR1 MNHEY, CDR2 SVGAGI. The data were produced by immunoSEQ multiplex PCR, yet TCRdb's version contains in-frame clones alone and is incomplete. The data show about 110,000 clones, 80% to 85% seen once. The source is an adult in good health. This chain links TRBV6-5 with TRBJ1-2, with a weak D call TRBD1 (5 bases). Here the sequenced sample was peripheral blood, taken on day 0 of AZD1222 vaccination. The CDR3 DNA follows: TGTGCCAGCAGAACGGGGGGGTTCTTGGGCTACACCTTC. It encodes CASRTGGFLGYTF.